This TCR beta chain was obtained from a study of neoadjuvant anti-PD-1 for oral cavity cancer. Notes on the study in general: Treg/Th17 ratio rose with pretreatment blood and fell with post-treatment tumor TCRbeta clonality. Greater tumor shrinkage accompanied bigger post-treatment sizes of preexisting clones.

This clone is medium-sized (0.01 to 0.1%) in the sample. Its antigen is as yet unknown. Time point reported: after neoadjuvant nivolumab, at surgical resection. Profiled with immunoSEQ multiplex PCR; TCRdb holds only in-frame clones, not every one. The data show around 35,000 clones, around 40% seen once. CDR3 length equals 13 residues. Germline V CDR1 and CDR2: SEHNR, FQNEAQ (reference sequence). V shed 5 bases and J shed 7 bases, with 12 bases lying between them. The sequence derives from a person aged 35-79 years with oral cavity squamous cell carcinoma. Sequenced here: tumor tissue, sampled after nivolumab (anti-PD-1) treatment. The chain carries TRBV7-9 and TRBJ1-5; D is ambiguous. CDR3 region: CASSPTSRQPQHF. The CDR3, as DNA: TGTGCCAGCAGCCCAACCTCACGCCAGCCCCAGCATTTT. The variable domain in full, completed from reference TRBV7-9 and TRBJ1-5, reads DTGVSQNPRHKITKRGQNVTFRCDPISEHNRLYWYRQTLGQGPEFLTYFQNEAQLEKSRLLSDRFSAERPKGSFSTLEIQRTEQGDSAMYLCASSPTSRQPQHFGDGTRLSIL.